The following is a TCR beta chain sequence with its context. Its antigen is not known. This entry is derived from a study of OX40 agonist ivuxolimab in advanced cancers. At the level of the study: Patients were dosed with the agonistic anti-OX40 (CD134) antibody ivuxolimab. Patients received intravenous ivuxolimab every 2 weeks at 0.01 to 10 mg/kg. Aged roughly 20 to 79 with a mean of about 63 years, they were almost 85% male.

Study-wide findings and caveats: CD8+ T cells were the subset that, on average, had more expanded clones than CD4+.

Sequenced by immunoSEQ multiplex PCR; TCRdb stores in-frame clones only, minus some. Here the sample spans 90,000 to 150,000 clones, over 75% being singletons. This sequence originates from an adult with an advanced solid tumor such as melanoma, head and neck, liver or kidney cancer. The sequencing here drew on CD4+ or CD8+ T cells sorted from blood, taken in a trial of the OX40 agonist ivuxolimab.

The CDR3 DNA is TGTGCCAGCAGCTCCCCGCCGGAAGGAATAAGCTACACCTTC. It is translated as CASSSPPEGISYTF. This chain joins TRBV7-2 and TRBJ1-2; D gene ambiguous. The CDR3 runs to 14 residues. Germline-derived CDR1 and CDR2 are SGHTA and FQGNSA. Deletions cut 4 bases from V and 9 bases from J, with 18 bases between.